This T cell receptor (beta chain) was sequenced during a study of blood T cells in healthy people across ages. Using a J-beta primer mix together with a sample-barcoded 5' primer, a second PCR was run for about 6 to 12 cycles. Sequencing yielded, for each sample, at least 3 million paired-end reads carrying CDR3. TCRdb called the 5' RACE reads again in MiXCR, with one record for every CDR3 protein. The sample records approximately 900,000 distinct CDR3 sequences, about 29% being singletons. V was pared by 2 bases and J by 7 bases, with 15 bases between. The CDR3 loop spans 15 amino acids. Looked up from germline, CDR1 is SGHNT and CDR2 is YENEEA. Each sample provided at least 5 micrograms of extracted total RNA. The same data also contributed to another study, on T cells of mothers and their children. As that report states: Three healthy Caucasian mothers served as donors, and their six children did as well. Persistent microchimeric T cell clones were sought, and none were detected.

This clonotype was obtained from a woman aged 40 to 50 in good health. The material sequenced was blood. The chain couples TRBV11-3 to TRBJ2-1; a possible D gene is TRBD2 (6 bases). The CDR3 DNA reads as TGTGCCAGCAGCTTATCTCTGGGGAGGATGAATGAGCAGTTCTTC. This translates into CASSLSLGRMNEQFF.